This TCR beta chain stems from a study of blood T cell repertoires in COVID-19. In the authors' workflow: Reference gene primers were amplified, and this amplification served to estimate nucleated cell counts. The assay was immunoSEQ multiplex PCR, and TCRdb's table has in-frame clones only and misses some. The V and J calls and clone size are taken from that table; D and trimming were inferred from the DNA. The table lists 300,000 to 350,000 clones, 75% to 90% of them singletons, with around 4.6% in the top ten. Symptom resolution, clearance, or two negative PCRs marked donors in Cohort 3 as recovered. Germline CDR1 ENHRY, CDR2 SYGVKD. The CDR3 runs to 17 residues. J lost 0 bases, V lost 6 bases, and 9 bases had no gene match.

This chain uses TRBV10-3 with TRBJ2-1; 9 nucleotides align to TRBD2. Source material: PBMCs or T cells enriched from blood (not recorded which). The TCR sequence derives from a man between 25 and 39 years old who had recovered from COVID-19. The CDR3 loop is CAIRSTSGESSYNEQFF. CDR3 coding DNA: TGTGCCATCAGATCGACTAGCGGAGAAAGCTCCTACAATGAGCAGTTCTTC.